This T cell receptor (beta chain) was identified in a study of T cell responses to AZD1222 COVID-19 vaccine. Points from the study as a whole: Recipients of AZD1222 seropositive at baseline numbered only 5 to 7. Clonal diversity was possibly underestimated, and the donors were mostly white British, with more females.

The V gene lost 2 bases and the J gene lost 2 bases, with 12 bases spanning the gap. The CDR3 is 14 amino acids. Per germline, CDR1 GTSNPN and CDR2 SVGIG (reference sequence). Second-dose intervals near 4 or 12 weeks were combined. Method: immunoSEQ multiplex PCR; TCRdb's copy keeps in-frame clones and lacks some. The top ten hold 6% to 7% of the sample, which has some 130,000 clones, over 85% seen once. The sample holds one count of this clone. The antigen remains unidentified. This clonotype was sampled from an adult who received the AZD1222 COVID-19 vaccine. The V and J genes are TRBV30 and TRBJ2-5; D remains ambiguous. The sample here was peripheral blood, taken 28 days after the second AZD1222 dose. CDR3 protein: CAWSQRNLQETQYF. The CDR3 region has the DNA TGTGCCTGGAGTCAACGGAACCTGCAAGAGACCCAGTACTTC.